A single T cell receptor (beta chain) is shown here with its context. Every sample yielded at least 7 million isolated PBMCs. The authors ran a second PCR of about 6 to 11 cycles using a sample-barcoded 5' primer and a J-beta primer mix. Via MiXCR, TCRdb re-called the 5' RACE reads, giving one row per CDR3 protein. The data hold approximately 290,000 distinct CDR3 sequences, with 25% to 30% observed a single time. The sample belongs to a study of blood T cells in healthy people across ages. Study-level information: Per two T cells, template switching captured roughly one barcoded beta molecule.

Sequencing was carried out using blood. The receptor was isolated from a woman between 65 and 79 years old in good health.

CDR3 in DNA: TGTGCCAGCAGTTACTCGATAGGGGTGGATACGCAGTATTTT. Its protein is CASSYSIGVDTQYF. The J gene is TRBJ2-3, the V gene TRBV6-5, with D tentatively TRBD1 (5 bases). V dropped 0 bases and J dropped 6 bases, with 10 bases sitting between them. CDR1 is MNHEY, CDR2 SVGAGI, per germline. There are 14 residues in the CDR3.